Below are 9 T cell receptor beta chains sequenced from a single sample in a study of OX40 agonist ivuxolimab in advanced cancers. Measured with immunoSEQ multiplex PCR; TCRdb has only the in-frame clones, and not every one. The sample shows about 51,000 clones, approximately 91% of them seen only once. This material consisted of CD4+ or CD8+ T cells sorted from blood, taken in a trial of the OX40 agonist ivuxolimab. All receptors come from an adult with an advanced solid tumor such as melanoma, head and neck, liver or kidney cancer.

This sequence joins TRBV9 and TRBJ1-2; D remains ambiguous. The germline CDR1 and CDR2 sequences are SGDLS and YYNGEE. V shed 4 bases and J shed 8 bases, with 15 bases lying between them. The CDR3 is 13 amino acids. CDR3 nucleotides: TGTGCCAGCAGCCGCAAGACGTTAGGGGGCTACACCTTC. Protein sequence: CASSRKTLGGYTF.

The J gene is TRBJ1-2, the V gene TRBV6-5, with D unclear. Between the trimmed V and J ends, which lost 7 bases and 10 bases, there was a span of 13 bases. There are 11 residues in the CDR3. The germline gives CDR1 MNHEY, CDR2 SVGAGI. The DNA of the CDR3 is TGTGCCAGCACTTTCGAGGGTGTCTACACCTTC. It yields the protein CASTFEGVYTF.

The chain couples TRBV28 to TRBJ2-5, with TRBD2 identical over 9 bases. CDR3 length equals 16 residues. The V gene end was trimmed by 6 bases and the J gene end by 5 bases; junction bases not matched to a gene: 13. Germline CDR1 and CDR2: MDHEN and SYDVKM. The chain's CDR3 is CASSSRAGGAGETQYF. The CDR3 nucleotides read TGTGCCAGCAGCTCGCGCGCGGGGGGGGCTGGGGAGACCCAGTACTTC.

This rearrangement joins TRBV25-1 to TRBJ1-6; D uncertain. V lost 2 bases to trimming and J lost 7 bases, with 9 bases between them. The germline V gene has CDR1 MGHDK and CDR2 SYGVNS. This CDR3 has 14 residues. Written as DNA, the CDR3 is TGTGCCAGCAGTGAACCCCCATTCAATTCACCCCTCCACTTT. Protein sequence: CASSEPPFNSPLHF.

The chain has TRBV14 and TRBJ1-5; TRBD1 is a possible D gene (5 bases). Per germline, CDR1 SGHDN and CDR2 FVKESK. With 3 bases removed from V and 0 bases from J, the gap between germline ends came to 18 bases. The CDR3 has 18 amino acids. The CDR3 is CASSQERRGLYSNQPQHF. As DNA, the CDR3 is TGTGCCAGCAGCCAGGAGAGGAGGGGCCTGTATAGCAATCAGCCCCAGCATTTT.

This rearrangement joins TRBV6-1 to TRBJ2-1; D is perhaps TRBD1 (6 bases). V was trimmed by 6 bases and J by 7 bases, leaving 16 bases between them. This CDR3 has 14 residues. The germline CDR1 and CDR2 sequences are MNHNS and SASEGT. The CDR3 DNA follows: TGTGCCAGCAGCGCGGACAGACCTGGGAATGAGCAGTTCTTC. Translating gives CASSADRPGNEQFF.

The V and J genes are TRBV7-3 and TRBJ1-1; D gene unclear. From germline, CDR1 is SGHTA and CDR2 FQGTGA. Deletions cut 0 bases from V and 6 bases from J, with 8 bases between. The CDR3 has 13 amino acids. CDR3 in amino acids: CASSLTGIAEAFF. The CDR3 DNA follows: TGTGCCAGCAGCTTAACAGGGATCGCTGAAGCTTTCTTT.

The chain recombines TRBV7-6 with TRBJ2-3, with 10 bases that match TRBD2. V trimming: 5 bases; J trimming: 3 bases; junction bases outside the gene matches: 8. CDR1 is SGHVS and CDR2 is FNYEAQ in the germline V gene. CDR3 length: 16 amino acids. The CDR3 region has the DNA TGTGCCAGCAGCCGACGCGTAGCGGGAGGTACAGATACGCAGTATTTT. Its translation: CASSRRVAGGTDTQYF.

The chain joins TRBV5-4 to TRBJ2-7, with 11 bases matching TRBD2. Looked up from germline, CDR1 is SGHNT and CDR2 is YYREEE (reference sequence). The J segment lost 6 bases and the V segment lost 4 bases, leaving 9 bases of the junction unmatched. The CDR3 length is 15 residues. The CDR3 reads CASSLSGGAAIEQYF. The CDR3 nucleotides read TGTGCCAGCAGCCTTAGCGGGGGGGCCGCCATCGAGCAGTACTTC.